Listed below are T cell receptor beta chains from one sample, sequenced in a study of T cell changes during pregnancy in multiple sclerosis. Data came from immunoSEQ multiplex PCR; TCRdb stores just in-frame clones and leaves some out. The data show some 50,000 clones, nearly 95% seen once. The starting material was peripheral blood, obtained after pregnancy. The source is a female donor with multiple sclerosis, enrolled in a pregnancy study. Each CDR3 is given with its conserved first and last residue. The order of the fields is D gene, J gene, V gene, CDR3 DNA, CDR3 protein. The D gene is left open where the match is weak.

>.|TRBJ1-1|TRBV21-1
TGTGCCAGCAGCAACGGGGGGAACAATGGTGAAGCTTTCTTT
CASSNGGNNGEAFF
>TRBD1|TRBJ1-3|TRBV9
TGTGCCAGCAGCGTAGTTCCAGGGGGCTCTGGAAACACCATATATTTT
CASSVVPGGSGNTIYF
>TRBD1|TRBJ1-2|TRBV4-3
TGCGCCAGCAGCCAAGGGGACAGCAACTATGGCTACACCTTC
CASSQGDSNYGYTF
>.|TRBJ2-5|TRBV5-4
TGTGCCAGCAGCCGCACATGGGGGGGGCTCTTAGAGAAAGAGACCCAGTACTTC
CASSRTWGGLLEKETQYF
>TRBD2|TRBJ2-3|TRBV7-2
TGTGCCAGCAGCTTAGATCCTAGCGGGGGGGTGAGGGATACGCAGTATTTT
CASSLDPSGGVRDTQYF
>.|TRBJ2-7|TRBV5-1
TGCGCCAGCAGCTCGAGCCCAGGGGACTACGAGCAGTACTTC
CASSSSPGDYEQYF
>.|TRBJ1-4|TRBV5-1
TGCGCCAGCAGCTTCCCAGGGGAAGAAAAACTGTTTTTT
CASSFPGEEKLFF
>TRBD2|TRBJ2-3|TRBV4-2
TGTGCCAGCAGCCAAGTAGCGGGGGGTTCCACAGATACGCAGTATTTT
CASSQVAGGSTDTQYF
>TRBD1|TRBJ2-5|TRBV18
TGTGCCAGCTCACGGGACAGGCAAGAGACCCAGTACTTC
CASSRDRQETQYF
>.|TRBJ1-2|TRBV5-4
TGTGCCAGCAGCCACCCCTTTGGAGAGTCGTATGGCTACACCTTC
CASSHPFGESYGYTF
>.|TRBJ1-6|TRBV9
TGTGCCAGCAGCGCTCGGACAGATAATTCACCCCTCCACTTT
CASSARTDNSPLHF
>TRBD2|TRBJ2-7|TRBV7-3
TGTGCCAGCAGCTTATTAGCGGGGGGCCAGTCAGAGCAGTACTTC
CASSLLAGGQSEQYF
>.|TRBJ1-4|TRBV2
TGTGCCAGCAGAACGACGACAGGCAGCGAAAAACTGTTTTTT
CASRTTTGSEKLFF
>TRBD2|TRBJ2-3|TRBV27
TGTGCCAGCAGCTTTAGCGGGGGGGAATTCACAGATACGCAGTATTTT
CASSFSGGEFTDTQYF
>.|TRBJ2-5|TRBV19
TGTGCCAGAAGAAATCACCCTGGCCCGACCCAGTACTTC
CARRNHPGPTQYF
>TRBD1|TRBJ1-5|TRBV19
TGTGCCAGTAGTCTGGACAGGGGGGCCCATCAGCCCCAGCATTTT
CASSLDRGAHQPQHF
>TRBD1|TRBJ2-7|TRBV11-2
TGTGCCAGCAGCTTAGCCGGACAGGCGTACGAGCAGTACTTC
CASSLAGQAYEQYF
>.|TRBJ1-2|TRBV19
TGTGCCAGTAGCAGGTCCTATGGCTACACCTTC
CASSRSYGYTF
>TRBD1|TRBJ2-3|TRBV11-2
TGTGCCAGCAGCCGCACCGGGACAGGGGTGCAGTATTTT
CASSRTGTGVQYF
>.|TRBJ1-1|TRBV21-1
TGTGCCAGCAGCAGGACAGCGAACACTGAAGCTTTCTTT
CASSRTANTEAFF
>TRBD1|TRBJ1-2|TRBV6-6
TGTGCCAGCAGCTACGGGACAGGGAATGGCTACACCTTC
CASSYGTGNGYTF
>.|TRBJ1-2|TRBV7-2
TGTGCCAGCAGCTTTCGACAGTATGGCTACACCTTC
CASSFRQYGYTF